This TCR beta chain appears in the sequencing data of a study of T cells expressing NK-cell markers (dated by TCRdb to about 2020). A note on the overall study: Eight donors provided sorted CD3+CD56+NKG2C+, CD3+CD56+NKG2C- and CD3+CD56-NKG2C+ T-cell subsets, whose TCR beta-chain repertoires were profiled. Illumina HiSeq 2000/2500, MiSeq or NextSeq was used to sequence libraries as 2 x 150 bp reads. All eight donors whose samples were sequenced were randomly selected healthy volunteers, three of them men and five women. Among the eight sequenced donors, seven were HCMV-seropositive and one was HCMV-seronegative.

Broad study findings and their caveats: Those dominant clonotypes were again the most abundant among CD3+CD56-NKG2C+ cells in a few donors, at about 25-65%. In a handful of donors, the dominant CD3+CD56+NKG2C+ clonotypes were found to rank among the top 10 CD8+ clonotypes and to make up roughly 1.0-7.0% of CD8+ T cells. Whether the expanded NKG2C-expressing T cell clones were specific for HCMV antigens was left unclear.

As for this clonotype: There is no known antigen for this receptor.

This sample was sequenced with an Illumina HiSeq 2000. TCR beta cDNA libraries were made by 5'RACE template switching that added a universal primer site and unique molecular identifiers. cDNA synthesis was primed from the TCR beta constant segment and was followed by two successive PCR amplification steps. The study's processing was this. MIGEC handled demultiplexing of the reads and grouping by UMI, while MiTCR was used to assemble and quantify clonotypes. To exclude erroneous sequences, only TCR cDNA sequences supported by at least two reads were retained. The tcR package was used for downstream repertoire analysis, and clonotypes were matched across fractions by CDR3 nucleotide sequence plus V segment. Antigen specificity was annotated against VDJdb with VDJmatch, allowing one amino acid substitution in CDR3. Reprocessed by TCRdb, the reads give a single entry per CDR3 protein sequence, without DNA. None of the V and J calls come from the authors' own analysis; TCRdb made them. The table of this sample itemizes about 540,000 distinct CDR3 sequences. Less than 4.5% of the sample comes from the top ten.

Inclusive of the bounding cysteine and phenylalanine, the CDR3 is 14 residues long. DNA is not on record. To determine HCMV serostatus, a commercial ELISA kit was used to detect HCMV-specific IgG in serum. Peripheral blood mononuclear cells were isolated from blood by Ficoll density gradient centrifugation. The clonotype originates from a man between 18 and 35 years old in good health. Donor details come from another sample of the same person, matched by shared clones. The sequence joins TRBV12-3 or TRBV12-4 to TRBJ2-7; the D gene TCRdb calls, TRBD1, cannot be checked with no DNA. The sample comprised blood T cells: a sorted CD56 or NKG2C T cell subset, CD4+ or CD8+ T cells, or bulk PBMC T cells (not recorded which). The CDR3 protein: CASSSWDSLGEQYF.